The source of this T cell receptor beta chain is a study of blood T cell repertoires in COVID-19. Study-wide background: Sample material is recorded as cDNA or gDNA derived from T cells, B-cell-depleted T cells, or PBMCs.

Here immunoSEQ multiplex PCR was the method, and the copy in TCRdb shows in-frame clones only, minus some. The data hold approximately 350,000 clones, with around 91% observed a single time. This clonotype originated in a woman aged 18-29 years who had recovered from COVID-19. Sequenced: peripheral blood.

CDR3 sequence: CASSADRAWGGNIQYF. CDR3 nucleotides: TGTGCCAGCAGCGCGGACAGGGCGTGGGGAGGAAACATTCAGTACTTC. V usage is TRBV7-9 and J usage is TRBJ2-4, with 8 bases aligning to TRBD1. V gave up 5 bases and J gave up 6 bases; unmatched junction bases: 12. Looked up from germline, CDR1 is SEHNR and CDR2 is FQNEAQ (reference sequence). The CDR3 spans 16 residues.